This T cell receptor (beta chain) comes out of a study of cytomegalovirus exposure and HLA in healthy donors. The V and J ends lost 0 bases and 2 bases, in that order; junction bases with no gene match: 5. The CDR3 is 17 residues long. The germline CDR1 and CDR2 sequences are MNHEY and SMNVEV (reference sequence). The PCR used 60 Vbeta and 13 Jbeta primers. The table came from immunoSEQ multiplex PCR; TCRdb's copy has only in-frame clones and leaves some out. The sample has roughly 100,000 clones, 78% seen once; the top ten hold 1.5% to 2%. The sequenced material came from PBMCs. The sequence derives from a woman aged 40 to 55 in good health and CMV-seronegative. V and J are TRBV27 and TRBJ2-1; 9 bases fit TRBD2. Here the CDR3 DNA reads TGTGCCAGCAGTTTATCAGGCGGGAGGGCCCCCTACAATGAGCAGTTCTTC. It yields the protein CASSLSGGRAPYNEQFF.